The present T cell receptor (beta chain) was sequenced within a study of CD8 T cells in ankylosing spondylitis. Regarding the study as a whole: In peripheral blood, disease-linked CD8+ clones occurred at relatively low frequencies.

Library preparation for TCR beta used quantitative 5'-RACE with molecular barcodes. TCRdb reprocessed the 5' RACE reads via MiXCR and lists one record per CDR3 protein. Of approximately 110,000 distinct CDR3 sequences detected, approximately 25% appear once; the ten largest clones hold 9% to 15%. This clonotype was seen more than once but under ten times. Its antigen is undetermined. The CDR3 extends over 13 amino acids. The V end was cut by 5 bases, the J end by 5 bases, with 15 bases between. CDR1 and CDR2 from the germline V gene are DFQATT and SNEGSKA (reference sequence). Sequencing was performed on synovial fluid, either unsorted or a sorted T cell fraction (not recorded which). The TCR originated in a male donor with ankylosing spondylitis. The genes are TRBV20-1 and TRBJ2-5; no definite D call. In DNA, the CDR3 is TGCAGTGCTCCTATCCTAGTAGGGGAGACCCAGTACTTC. Its translation is CSAPILVGETQYF.